A single sample gave rise to the 26 T cell receptor beta chains below, sequenced in a study of T cells in Graves' hyperthyroidism and ophthalmopathy. TCR beta CDR3 region amplification was performed from RNA transcripts. The HTBI primer set was used in a first-round RT-PCR of the TCR CDR3. TCRdb recomputed calls from the multiplex PCR reads with MiXCR, one row per CDR3 protein. The sample shows 350,000 to 400,000 distinct CDR3 sequences, under 15% of them seen only once. The sample taken for sequencing was blood. These receptors were collected from a woman in her twenties or thirties with Graves' hyperthyroidism.

This chain uses TRBV20-1 with TRBJ2-7; no clear D. This CDR3 has 15 residues. With 0 bases removed from V and 0 bases from J, the gap between germline ends came to 12 bases. The germline CDR1 and CDR2 sequences are DFQATT and SNEGSKA (reference sequence). DNA of the CDR3: TGCAGTGCTAGAGATCCGAACGGCAACTCCTACGAGCAGTACTTC. Protein product: CSARDPNGNSYEQYF.

This clonotype has just a few counts. V usage is TRBV5-5 and J usage is TRBJ2-3; D uncertain. V was trimmed by 7 bases and J by 4 bases, leaving 7 bases between them. The CDR3 runs to 11 residues. Germline lookup yields CDR1 SGHKS and CDR2 YYEKEE (reference sequence). CDR3 protein: CASLGSDTQYF. Written as DNA, the CDR3 is TGTGCCAGCCTGGGATCAGATACGCAGTATTTT. Combining the CDR3 with reference TRBV5-5 and TRBJ2-3 gives the whole variable domain DAGVTQSPTHLIKTRGQQVTLRCSPISGHKSVSWYQQVLGQGPQFIFQYYEKEERGRGNFPDRFSARQFPNYSSELNVNALLLGDSALYLCASLGSDTQYFGPGTRLTVL.

V usage is TRBV29-1 and J usage is TRBJ2-3; D not certain. Germline CDR1 SQVTM, CDR2 ANQGSEA. This CDR3 region has 12 residues. V dropped 2 bases and J dropped 7 bases, with 10 bases sitting between them. The CDR3 loop is CSVERGVYTQYF. Written as DNA, the CDR3 is TGCAGCGTTGAAAGAGGAGTATATACGCAGTATTTT.

This CDR3 reads CASSLDGLARRETQYF. CDR3 in DNA: TGTGCCAGCAGCTTAGATGGACTAGCGAGGCGAGAGACCCAGTACTTC. The chain recombines TRBV7-9 with TRBJ2-5, with TRBD2 matching 9 bases. The junction had 7 bases not matched to a gene; V was cut back by 1 base and J by 4 bases. Germline V gene lookup returns CDR1 SEHNR and CDR2 FQNEAQ (reference sequence). The CDR3 is made up of 16 amino acids. The full variable domain, in which reference TRBV7-9 and TRBJ2-5 provide the parts outside the CDR3, is DTGVSQNPRHKITKRGQNVTFRCDPISEHNRLYWYRQTLGQGPEFLTYFQNEAQLEKSRLLSDRFSAERPKGSFSTLEIQRTEQGDSAMYLCASSLDGLARRETQYFGPGTRLLVL.

CDR3 residues: CASRLSRGPYNEQFF. The CDR3 region has the DNA TGTGCCAGCAGACTCTCCCGGGGGCCCTACAATGAGCAGTTCTTC. The chain carries TRBV12-3 or TRBV12-4 and TRBJ2-1; TRBD1 or TRBD2 may be the D gene (6 bases each). The CDR3 spans 15 residues. Trimming left V 6 bases short and J 2 bases short, with 14 bases between.

V usage is TRBV5-1 and J usage is TRBJ2-7; weak D call: TRBD1 (6 bases). CDR3 length equals 14 residues. V dropped 4 bases and J dropped 5 bases, with 16 bases sitting between them. CDR1 and CDR2 from the germline V gene are SGHRS and YFSETQ. The CDR3 here is CASSLQGVFHEQYF. The DNA of the CDR3 is TGCGCCAGCAGCCTACAGGGTGTATTCCACGAGCAGTACTTC. Based on the CDR3 plus reference TRBV5-1 and TRBJ2-7, the full variable domain is KAGVTQTPRYLIKTRGQQVTLSCSPISGHRSVSWYQQTPGQGLQFLFEYFSETQRNKGNFPGRFSGRQFSNSRSEMNVSTLELGDSALYLCASSLQGVFHEQYFGPGTRLTVT.

The table lists this clonotype with a few counts. J is TRBJ2-1 and V is TRBV7-3, with D possibly called TRBD1 or TRBD2 (5 bases each). The CDR3 spans 19 residues. Trimming removed 3 bases at V and 2 bases at J, with 23 bases between. Germline-derived CDR1 and CDR2 are SGHTA and FQGTGA. CDR3 sequence (DNA): TGTGCCAGCAGCTTGGGACCCTATGTTCACCTCTTAACCTACAATGAGCAGTTCTTC. Its protein product is CASSLGPYVHLLTYNEQFF.

This clonotype showed up just a few times. The CDR3 protein is CASTLGENTEAFF. DNA for the CDR3: TGTGCCAGCACCCTGGGGGAAAACACTGAAGCTTTCTTT. This sequence joins TRBV2 and TRBJ1-1; the D gene is possibly TRBD1 (5 bases). V lost 7 bases to trimming and J lost 2 bases, with 11 bases between them. Germline V gene data show CDR1 as SNHLY and CDR2 as FYNNEI. This CDR3 is built from 13 residues.

This chain connects TRBV27 to TRBJ2-3; tentatively, D is TRBD1 (5 bases). Germline CDR1 MNHEY, CDR2 SMNVEV (reference sequence). Trimming took off 0 bases at V and 2 bases at J, with 9 bases between the two ends. The CDR3 is 15 residues long. The CDR3 region is CASSLSGQYTDTQYF. The CDR3 DNA sequence: TGTGCCAGCAGTTTATCGGGGCAGTACACAGATACGCAGTATTTT.

This clonotype has a count of ten or more. The J gene is TRBJ2-7, the V gene TRBV11-2; no reliable D call. The length of the CDR3 is 12 residues. The V gene lost 4 bases and the J gene lost 4 bases, with 8 bases spanning the gap. Germline values: CDR1 SGHAT, CDR2 FQNNGV. The CDR3: CASSYQLYEQYF. The CDR3 bases are TGTGCCAGCAGCTACCAATTATACGAGCAGTACTTC.

This chain links TRBV6-6 with TRBJ2-7; 7 bases agree with TRBD2. The CDR3 consists of 16 residues. The germline V gene has CDR1 MNHNY and CDR2 SVGAGI (reference sequence). After removal of 0 bases from V and 2 bases from J, the junction contained 7 bases not matched to a gene. Here the CDR3 DNA reads TGTGCCAGCAGTTACTCTTCGCGGGAGATTACCTACGAGCAGTACTTC. Translated, it gives CASSYSSREITYEQYF.

The chain has TRBV14 and TRBJ2-4; 8 bases agree with TRBD1. The CDR3 covers 17 residues. Trimming took 2 bases from V and 0 from J; bases not matched to a gene: 6. The germline gives CDR1 SGHDN, CDR2 FVKESK. CDR3 in amino acids: CASSQTTGGTAKNIQYF. DNA of the CDR3: TGTGCCAGCAGCCAAACAACAGGGGGAACAGCCAAAAACATTCAGTACTTC.

This clonotype was counted at least ten times. J is TRBJ1-1 and V is TRBV2, with a weak D call TRBD1 (6 bases). The CDR3 runs 14 residues. The V and J ends lost 7 bases and 0 bases respectively, with 12 bases between them. CDR1 is SNHLY and CDR2 is FYNNEI in the germline V gene. CDR3 coding DNA: TGTGCCAGCACCCTGAGGACAGTGAACACTGAAGCTTTCTTT. It translates to CASTLRTVNTEAFF. Filled out from reference TRBV2 and TRBJ1-1, the complete variable domain reads EPEVTQTPSHQVTQMGQEVILRCVPISNHLYFYWYRQILGQKVEFLVSFYNNEISEKSEIFDDQFSVERPDGSNFTLKIRSTKLEDSAMYFCASTLRTVNTEAFFGQGTRLTVV.

This clonotype has at least ten counts. The chain combines TRBV5-1 with TRBJ2-1; 9 nucleotides match TRBD2. Germline values: CDR1 SGHRS, CDR2 YFSETQ. V was clipped by 4 bases and J by 6 bases; unmatched bases: 11. This CDR3 comprises 16 residues. The CDR3 nucleotides read TGCGCCAGCAGCACTGACAAACTAGCGGGCCTCAATGAGCAGTTCTTC. This sequence encodes CASSTDKLAGLNEQFF.

The genes are TRBV10-3 and TRBJ2-3, with a tentative D call TRBD2 (5 bases). Germline CDR1 reads ENHRY; CDR2 reads SYGVKD. V was cut by 11 bases and J by 1 base, with 19 bases left in between. The CDR3 length is 15 residues. Here the CDR3 DNA reads TGTGCCTCCCTGTTGCGGGCGGGCGGCACAGATACGCAGTATTTT. Its translation: CASLLRAGGTDTQYF.

This clonotype appeared many times. V usage is TRBV5-1 and J usage is TRBJ1-4; D unclear. The CDR3 is 13 residues long. Germline V gene lookup returns CDR1 SGHRS and CDR2 YFSETQ. The V gene lost 4 bases and the J gene lost 5 bases, with 9 bases spanning the gap. CDR3 protein: CASSLRPNEKLFF. The DNA of the CDR3 is TGCGCCAGCAGCCTCCGGCCGAATGAAAAACTGTTTTTT.

This clonotype was observed a single time. The V gene is TRBV25-1, the J gene TRBJ1-1; a weak D match, TRBD1 (5 bases). The CDR3 is 11 amino acids. Germline loops: CDR1 MGHDK, CDR2 SYGVNS. Trimming pared 7 bases from V and 5 bases from J, leaving 8 bases between. The CDR3, as DNA: TGTGCCAGCAAGGAGGGGACTGAAGCTTTCTTT. Its translation: CASKEGTEAFF.

The sample holds many counts of this clonotype. The chain couples TRBV29-1 to TRBJ2-7, with D perhaps assigned TRBD1 or TRBD2 (5 bases each). This CDR3 spans 14 amino acids. The V gene's germline CDR1 is SQVTM and CDR2 ANQGSEA. Trimming took 7 bases from V and 0 from J, leaving 16 bases between them. The CDR3: CSGSGTGFSYEQYF. The CDR3 DNA sequence: TGCAGCGGATCCGGGACCGGTTTCTCCTACGAGCAGTACTTC.

This clonotype was detected many times. The rearrangement uses TRBV4-2 and TRBJ2-2; tentatively, D is TRBD2 (5 bases). V was pared by 1 base and J by 5 bases, with 11 bases between. CDR1 is LGHNA and CDR2 is YNFKEQ in the germline V gene. This CDR3 has 15 amino acids. For the CDR3, the DNA is TGTGCCAGCAGCCAAGCAAGTGGAGGAACCGGGGAGCTGTTTTTT. Translated: CASSQASGGTGELFF.

In its sample, this clonotype was seen many times. The chain uses TRBV28 and TRBJ2-7; D possibly corresponds to TRBD2 (5 bases). V was trimmed by 4 bases and J by 7 bases, leaving 20 bases between them. The CDR3 spans 15 residues. Germline values: CDR1 MDHEN, CDR2 SYDVKM. As DNA, the CDR3 is TGTGCCAGCAGTTACCCCGCGGGCCGCCGCTTGGAGCAGTACTTC. Its protein product is CASSYPAGRRLEQYF.

This chain links TRBV5-5 with TRBJ1-5, with D hard to call. The CDR3 is 13 residues long. Germline CDR1 reads SGHKS; CDR2 reads YYEKEE (reference sequence). The V gene lost 5 bases and the J gene lost 3 bases, with 9 bases spanning the gap. The CDR3 spells CASSQTLNQPQHF. The CDR3, as DNA: TGTGCCAGCAGTCAGACACTCAATCAGCCCCAGCATTTT.

This clonotype was recorded a few times. The chain couples TRBV10-3 to TRBJ2-1, with 7 bases fitting TRBD2. From germline, CDR1 is ENHRY and CDR2 SYGVKD. The CDR3 is 14 residues long. The trim removed 6 bases at V and 0 bases at J, leaving 2 bases unmatched. The CDR3 protein is CAIRRESSYNEQFF. In nucleotides, the CDR3 is TGTGCCATCAGGCGGGAGAGCTCCTACAATGAGCAGTTCTTC.

At least ten counts were recorded for this clonotype. The V and J genes are TRBV12-3 or TRBV12-4 and TRBJ1-5; D is unresolved. V lost 1 base and J lost 1, with 8 bases in between. This CDR3 spans 15 amino acids. The CDR3 protein is CASSLGSSSNQPQHF. CDR3 DNA sequence: TGTGCCAGCAGTTTAGGCAGTTCAAGCAATCAGCCCCAGCATTTT.

This clonotype has a count of ten or more. V gene TRBV20-1 combines with J gene TRBJ2-3; TRBD2 matches at 8 bases. The CDR3 covers 20 residues. The J segment lost 0 bases and the V segment lost 4 bases, leaving 21 bases of the junction unmatched. Germline V gene lookup returns CDR1 DFQATT and CDR2 SNEGSKA (reference sequence). As DNA, the CDR3 is TGCAGTGCTACGAGGCTTGAACGGGAGGGCCAAACTATTAGCACAGATACGCAGTATTTT. Translating gives CSATRLEREGQTISTDTQYF.

This clonotype was detected many times. The rearrangement links TRBV4-2 to TRBJ2-1, with D hard to call. Germline loops: CDR1 LGHNA, CDR2 YNFKEQ. V lost 1 base and J lost 4, with 11 bases in between. The CDR3 is made up of 15 amino acids. This chain's CDR3 is CASSQVETIYNEQFF. CDR3 in DNA: TGTGCCAGCAGCCAAGTTGAGACCATTTACAATGAGCAGTTCTTC.

This clonotype has just a few counts. The chain combines TRBV11-2 with TRBJ1-1; D remains ambiguous. Germline V lookup: CDR1 SGHAT, CDR2 FQNNGV. Trimming cost V 0 bases and J 8 bases, with 10 bases left between them. This CDR3 has 13 amino acids. The DNA for the CDR3 is TGTGCCAGCAGCTTAGAAAGACAAACCGAAGCTTTCTTT. Protein product: CASSLERQTEAFF.